The clone carrying this TCR beta chain was detected a few times. TCRdb reprocessed the RACE reads with MiXCR, giving one entry per CDR3 protein. The sample carries under 50,000 distinct CDR3 sequences, roughly 9.5% recorded once. The sample's time point: patch test 3, about 24 weeks after DPC sensitization. Treatment given: therapeutic diphenylcyclopropenone sensitization with weekly scalp DPC. Extraction yielded total RNA from whole blood (unfractionated). This record comes from a study of human T cells and chemical hapten exposure. V lost 5 bases and J lost 3; bases outside the gene matches: 4. This CDR3 spans 15 amino acids. The germline CDR1 and CDR2 sequences are PRHDT and FYEKMQ (reference sequence).

Sequenced here: whole blood, sampled in connection with sensitization to the hapten diphenylcyclopropenone (DPC). The V call is TRBV13, the J call TRBJ2-3; 11 nucleotides line up with TRBD2. The TCR originated in a man aged 45 to 65 with alopecia areata. Some clones in this sample may be carry-over from other donors' samples. CDR3 amino acids: CASSPIAGGTDTQYF. The CDR3 DNA is TGTGCCAGCAGCCCGATAGCGGGAGGGACAGATACGCAGTATTTT.